The 23 T cell receptor beta chains in this list originate from one sample, sequenced in a study of T cells in Graves' hyperthyroidism and ophthalmopathy (dated by TCRdb to the late 2010s). The protocol used for the library was multiplex PCR. TCRdb shows the sequencer as Illumina HiSeq 2000. The TCR beta CDR3 regions were amplified from RNA transcripts. A first-round RT-PCR of the TCR CDR3 used the HTBI primer set with the Qiagen OneStep RT-PCR kit. Clones were called with MiXCR by TCRdb after fastp trimmed the public reads at Q25, and only in-frame beta chains were retained. Every entry covers one CDR3 protein and lists the most common genes and DNA from its rows. Present in this sample are about 380,000 distinct CDR3 sequences, around 13% of which were seen just once. The ten largest clones capture 11% of the sample. The source material was blood. The source of these receptors is a woman in her fifties or sixties with Graves' hyperthyroidism.

This clonotype occurred many times. This chain joins TRBV27 and TRBJ1-2, with D possibly TRBD1 on 6 matching bases. Trimming left V 6 bases short and J 4 bases short, with 15 bases between. CDR3 length: 14 amino acids. The V gene's germline CDR1 is MNHEY and CDR2 SMNVEV (reference sequence). As DNA, the CDR3 is TGTGCCAGCAGACCAATGGGGGGGGCCTATGGCTACACCTTC. Translating gives CASRPMGGAYGYTF.

This clonotype was observed many times. The gene calls are TRBV11-3 and TRBJ2-1; D perhaps matches TRBD2 (5 bases). The germline V gene has CDR1 SGHNT and CDR2 YENEEA. CDR3 length: 12 amino acids. V lost 2 bases, J lost 14 bases, and 13 bases lay in between. In nucleotides, the CDR3 is TGTGCCAGCAGCTTACGCGGTTCCGGGGAGTTCTTC. It codes for CASSLRGSGEFF.

CDR3 protein: CASSVLAGASTYEQYF. As DNA, the CDR3 is TGTGCCAGCAGCGTTCTAGCGGGAGCATCCACCTACGAGCAGTACTTC. V and J are TRBV9 and TRBJ2-7; 10 nucleotides agree with TRBD2. The CDR3 is 16 residues long. Germline V gene lookup returns CDR1 SGDLS and CDR2 YYNGEE. V lost 2 bases to trimming and J lost 2 bases; unmatched junction nucleotides: 7.

This clonotype was detected a few times. The chain couples TRBV4-2 to TRBJ2-2; possible D gene TRBD2, 6 bases. The CDR3 is 18 amino acids. The V and J ends lost 0 bases and 1 base respectively, with 15 bases between them. Germline CDR1 reads LGHNA; CDR2 reads YNFKEQ. This CDR3 reads CASSQEIAEVGNTGELFF. The CDR3 DNA sequence: TGTGCCAGCAGCCAAGAGATAGCGGAAGTAGGGAACACCGGGGAGCTGTTTTTT.

This clonotype came up many times. The V gene is TRBV2, the J gene TRBJ2-5; TRBD2 matches 9 bases. The CDR3 runs to 17 residues. The V and J ends lost 4 bases and 4 bases, in that order; junction bases with no gene match: 13. CDR1 and CDR2 from the germline V gene are SNHLY and FYNNEI. CDR3 residues: CASSVLAGEYVGETQYF. DNA for the CDR3: TGTGCCAGCAGTGTATTAGCGGGAGAATACGTGGGAGAGACCCAGTACTTC.

J is TRBJ1-1 and V is TRBV2, with no clear D. The V end lost 6 bases, the J end lost 10 bases, and 9 bases lay between the germline ends. From germline, CDR1 is SNHLY and CDR2 FYNNEI. The CDR3 has 10 residues. The CDR3 sequence is CASRGLGAFF. CDR3 bases: TGTGCCAGCAGGGGTCTTGGAGCTTTCTTT.

Many counts were recorded for this clonotype. This chain links TRBV18 with TRBJ2-3, with TRBD1 matching 8 bases. The V gene end was trimmed by 2 bases and the J gene end by 0 bases; junction bases not matched to a gene: 1. This CDR3 has 15 amino acids. Per the germline V gene, CDR1 is KGHSH and CDR2 is LQKENI. The CDR3 nucleotides are TGTGCCAGCTCACCAGGACAGGGCAGCACAGATACGCAGTATTTT. Its translation is CASSPGQGSTDTQYF. Supplemented by reference TRBV18 and TRBJ2-3, the full variable domain reads NAGVMQNPRHLVRRRGQEARLRCSPMKGHSHVYWYRQLPEEGLKFMVYLQKENIIDESGMPKERFSAEFPKEGPSILRIQQVVRGDSAAYFCASSPGQGSTDTQYFGPGTRLTVL.

The table lists this clonotype with many counts. The rearrangement joins TRBV15 to TRBJ2-3, with 10 bases aligning to TRBD1. V was pared by 3 bases and J by 4 bases, with 10 bases of the junction left unmatched. CDR3 size: 17 residues. Per the germline V gene, CDR1 is LNHNV and CDR2 is YYDKDF (reference sequence). The CDR3 is CATSRYSLGQGSDTQYF. The CDR3 DNA reads TGTGCCACCAGCAGGTACTCCCTGGGACAGGGGTCAGATACGCAGTATTTT.

This clonotype was counted ten times or more. This chain links TRBV7-3 with TRBJ2-3; TRBD2 matches at 14 bases. CDR1 and CDR2 from the germline V gene are SGHTA and FQGTGA. The CDR3 has 19 amino acids. V trimming: 0 bases; J trimming: 3 bases; junction bases outside the gene matches: 8. CDR3 region: CASSLTWGTSGRGTDTQYF. CDR3 in DNA: TGTGCCAGCAGCTTAACGTGGGGGACTAGCGGGAGAGGGACAGATACGCAGTATTTT.

This clonotype has a count of ten or more. The rearrangement joins TRBV10-3 to TRBJ2-5; 10 bases match TRBD2. CDR3 length equals 15 residues. Germline values: CDR1 ENHRY, CDR2 SYGVKD. V dropped 7 bases and J dropped 1; count of bases not matched to a gene: 6. The CDR3 nucleotides read TGTGCCATCAAACCGGGACTAGCGAGCCAAGAGACCCAGTACTTC. Translating it yields CAIKPGLASQETQYF.

This clonotype was observed at least ten times. This chain joins TRBV18 and TRBJ1-5; D gene unclear. This CDR3 comprises 13 residues. Trimming took off 3 bases at V and 1 base at J, with 4 bases between the two ends. Germline CDR1 and CDR2: KGHSH and LQKENI. CDR3 protein: CASSPGSNQPQHF. CDR3 nucleotides: TGTGCCAGCTCACCCGGGAGCAATCAGCCCCAGCATTTT. Looking up the rest from reference TRBV18 and TRBJ1-5 gives the full variable domain: NAGVMQNPRHLVRRRGQEARLRCSPMKGHSHVYWYRQLPEEGLKFMVYLQKENIIDESGMPKERFSAEFPKEGPSILRIQQVVRGDSAAYFCASSPGSNQPQHFGDGTRLSIL.

This chain links TRBV11-2 with TRBJ2-5; D gene uncertain. CDR3 length: 14 residues. Germline lookup yields CDR1 SGHAT and CDR2 FQNNGV. Trimming stripped 0 bases from V and 2 bases from J, with 7 bases between. CDR3 bases: TGTGCCAGCAGCTTAGACGGGCCTCAAGAGACCCAGTACTTC. Translated, it gives CASSLDGPQETQYF.

The table lists this clonotype with many counts. The chain employs TRBV6-1 and TRBJ2-5; tentative D call: TRBD2 (6 bases). The length of the CDR3 is 19 residues. Germline V gene lookup returns CDR1 MNHNS and CDR2 SASEGT. Trimming removed 5 bases from V and 5 bases from J, with 30 bases in between. CDR3 DNA sequence: TGTGCCAGCAGTCTAGGATCGAGGGACTTACCCCCAATGTGGGAGACCCAGTACTTC. Its protein is CASSLGSRDLPPMWETQYF.

The chain uses TRBV6-4 and TRBJ2-1, with 11 bases aligning to TRBD2. This CDR3 is 15 amino acids long. Germline V gene sequence: CDR1 MRHNA, CDR2 SNTAGT. With V trimmed by 8 bases and J by 9 bases, 12 bases remained unmatched. CDR3 in DNA: TGTGCCAGCTCAAAGGAGGCTAGCGGGAGGACTGAGCAGTTCTTC. This translates into CASSKEASGRTEQFF.

This chain connects TRBV24-1 to TRBJ2-3, with D uncertain. V dropped 4 bases and J dropped 2 bases, with 6 bases sitting between them. The CDR3 extends over 13 amino acids. The germline gives CDR1 KGHDR, CDR2 SFDVKD. This CDR3 reads CATSDWDTDTQYF. Here the CDR3 DNA reads TGTGCCACCAGTGACTGGGACACAGATACGCAGTATTTT.

This clonotype came up many times. The CDR3: CASSDPGNTIYF. CDR3 in DNA: TGCGCCAGCAGCGACCCTGGAAACACCATATATTTT. V and J are TRBV5-1 and TRBJ1-3; D is undetermined. Deletions cut 4 bases from V and 2 bases from J, with 4 bases between. CDR3 length equals 12 residues. Germline-derived CDR1 and CDR2 are SGHRS and YFSETQ.

This clonotype was recorded a few times. The rearrangement uses TRBV2 and TRBJ2-3; TRBD1 aligns across 10 bases. The CDR3 covers 14 residues. CDR1 is SNHLY and CDR2 is FYNNEI in the germline V gene. V dropped 8 bases and J dropped 3; count of bases not matched to a gene: 5. The CDR3, as DNA: TGTGCCAGCGGTAAGGACAGGGGGACAGATACGCAGTATTTT. Its protein is CASGKDRGTDTQYF.

This clonotype was counted many times. This chain joins TRBV5-6 and TRBJ1-6; tentatively, D is TRBD1 (5 bases). The V gene's germline CDR1 is SGHDT and CDR2 YYEEEE. This CDR3 region has 14 residues. V was clipped by 4 bases and J by 9 bases, with 14 bases between them. In DNA form, the CDR3 reads TGTGCCAGCAGCCACCGGCAGGGAGGTTCACCCCTCCACTTT. The encoded protein is CASSHRQGGSPLHF.

This clonotype was found a few times. This chain connects TRBV29-1 to TRBJ1-5; D is ambiguous. Germline CDR1 and CDR2: SQVTM and ANQGSEA. Deletions cut 1 base from V and 1 base from J, with 5 bases between. The CDR3 covers 13 residues. CDR3 DNA sequence: TGCAGCGTTGAAGTAGGGAGCAATCAGCCCCAGCATTTT. This sequence encodes CSVEVGSNQPQHF.

This clonotype occurred a few times. The chain has TRBV9 and TRBJ1-1, with D maybe TRBD1 (5 bases). CDR3 size: 13 residues. Germline CDR1 is SGDLS and CDR2 is YYNGEE. Trimming took off 7 bases at V and 3 bases at J, with 13 bases between the two ends. The CDR3 reads CASSSGGDTEAFF. CDR3 DNA sequence: TGTGCCAGCTCGAGTGGGGGGGACACTGAAGCTTTCTTT.

V and J are TRBV7-2 and TRBJ2-3; no reliable D call. With 5 bases removed from V and 0 bases from J, the gap between germline ends came to 12 bases. The CDR3 sequence is 15 residues long. Germline V lookup: CDR1 SGHTA, CDR2 FQGNSA. Here the CDR3 reads CASSPPEDSTDTQYF. The DNA of the CDR3 is TGTGCCAGCAGCCCGCCCGAAGATAGCACAGATACGCAGTATTTT.

This clonotype turned up a few times. The chain couples TRBV7-2 to TRBJ2-4; 10 positions agree with TRBD2. Germline CDR1 is SGHTA and CDR2 is FQGNSA. The CDR3 extends over 19 amino acids. V shed 5 bases and J 2 bases; nucleotides not matched to a gene: 15. CDR3 protein: CASSLWLSGRAGTKNIQYF. The CDR3 DNA follows: TGTGCCAGCAGCCTATGGTTAAGCGGGAGGGCCGGAACCAAAAACATTCAGTACTTC.

There are many counts of this clonotype. This sequence joins TRBV5-5 and TRBJ2-1; D unresolved. Trimming stripped 4 bases from V and 6 bases from J, with 14 bases between. Germline V CDR1 and CDR2: SGHKS, YYEKEE (reference sequence). The CDR3 consists of 14 residues. The CDR3 is CASSLINYSNEQFF. The CDR3 DNA reads as TGTGCCAGCAGCCTGATTAATTACAGCAATGAGCAGTTCTTC.